Listed here are 24 T cell receptor beta chains from one sample, sequenced in a study of T cell repertoires in cytomegalovirus infection. No antigen is known for these receptors. TCRdb fed the reads into MiXCR, producing one record per CDR3 protein. The sample includes hundreds of thousands of distinct CDR3 sequences, 29% seen only once; the top ten take around 20%. Sequenced material: cultured PBMCs, taken from culture after CMV antigen stimulation. These receptors were collected from a human donor in good health (CMV status not recorded). Some clones in this sample may be carry-over from other donors' samples.

This clonotype appeared a few times. The rearrangement links TRBV9 to TRBJ1-1; no definite D call. V lost 4 bases and J 1 base, leaving 11 bases between the germline ends. CDR1 is SGDLS, CDR2 YYNGEE, per germline. The CDR3 loop spans 14 amino acids. Here the CDR3 DNA reads TGTGCCAGCAGCCCGAGAGCGGGGAACACTGAAGCTTTCTTT. Its translation is CASSPRAGNTEAFF.

The chain combines TRBV25-1 with TRBJ1-1; unclear D gene. Trimming left V 4 bases short and J 1 base short, with 10 bases between. The CDR3 runs to 14 residues. Germline lookup yields CDR1 MGHDK and CDR2 SYGVNS. The chain's CDR3 is CASSGLRANTEAFF. In nucleotides, the CDR3 is TGTGCCAGCAGTGGCCTCCGAGCGAACACTGAAGCTTTCTTT.

This clonotype came up many times. The chain uses TRBV7-2 and TRBJ2-7, with 7 bases aligning to TRBD2. Germline V gene data show CDR1 as SGHTA and CDR2 as FQGNSA. Trimming removed 5 bases from V and 3 bases from J; junction bases left unmatched: 4. The CDR3 sequence is 13 residues long. The CDR3 loop reads CASSQRGSYEQYF. As DNA, the CDR3 is TGTGCCAGCAGCCAGCGGGGTAGCTACGAGCAGTACTTC.

This clonotype was counted between two and nine times. The rearrangement joins TRBV2 to TRBJ1-2; unclear D gene. Germline lookup yields CDR1 SNHLY and CDR2 FYNNEI. V was shortened by 8 bases and J by 5 bases, with 9 bases between the two germline ends. This CDR3 has 11 amino acids. The CDR3 sequence: CASHRRYGYTF. Here the CDR3 DNA reads TGTGCCAGCCACCGTCGATATGGCTACACCTTC.

The gene calls are TRBV15 and TRBJ1-1; D gene uncertain. V lost 1 base and J lost 0, with 12 bases in between. Germline CDR1 is LNHNV and CDR2 is YYDKDF (reference sequence). This CDR3 comprises 16 residues. The DNA for the CDR3 is TGTGCCACCAGCAGAGGAACAGCCTCGATGAACACTGAAGCTTTCTTT. Protein product: CATSRGTASMNTEAFF. The whole variable domain, filled in from reference TRBV15 and TRBJ1-1, reads DAMVIQNPRYQVTQFGKPVTLSCSQTLNHNVMYWYQQKSSQAPKLLFHYYDKDFNNEADTPDNFQSRRPNTSFCFLDIRSPGLGDTAMYLCATSRGTASMNTEAFFGQGTRLTVV.

This rearrangement joins TRBV19 to TRBJ1-5; 7 nucleotides align to TRBD1. V lost 4 bases to trimming and J lost 4 bases; unmatched junction nucleotides: 7. The CDR3 extends over 15 amino acids. The germline V gene encodes CDR1 LNHDA and CDR2 SQIVND (reference sequence). CDR3 loop: CASSTATGRNQPQHF. In DNA, the CDR3 is TGTGCCAGTAGTACCGCGACAGGGCGTAATCAGCCCCAGCATTTT.

The chain carries TRBV5-1 and TRBJ2-3, with TRBD2 matching over 8 bases. Germline loops: CDR1 SGHRS, CDR2 YFSETQ. The CDR3 contains 18 residues. V lost 0 bases to trimming and J lost 4 bases; unmatched junction nucleotides: 13. In nucleotides, the CDR3 is TGCGCCAGCAGCTTGGACCCTAGCGGGCCTTTCGAGTCAGATACGCAGTATTTT. As protein: CASSLDPSGPFESDTQYF.

CDR3 residues: CASSLLAGEETQYF. The CDR3 coding sequence is TGTGCCAGCAGCTTACTAGCGGGAGAAGAGACCCAGTACTTC. The chain has TRBV7-6 and TRBJ2-5; 10 nucleotides match TRBD2. The germline gives CDR1 SGHVS, CDR2 FNYEAQ. This CDR3 contains 14 residues. The V and J ends lost 2 bases and 3 bases, in that order; junction bases with no gene match: 0. Full variable domain (remainder filled in from reference TRBV7-6 and TRBJ2-5): GAGVSQSPRYKVTKRGQDVALRCDPISGHVSLYWYRQALGQGPEFLTYFNYEAQQDKSGLPNDRFSAERPEGSISTLTIQRTEQRDSAMYRCASSLLAGEETQYFGPGTRLLVL.

The CDR3 reads CASRSGSGLDEQYF. The CDR3, as DNA: TGTGCCAGCAGGAGCGGGAGTGGTTTAGACGAGCAGTACTTC. The gene calls are TRBV6-2 or TRBV6-3 and TRBJ2-7; 8 bases fit TRBD2. Germline V gives CDR1 MNHEY, CDR2 SVGEGT. The CDR3 covers 14 residues. With V trimmed by 6 bases and J by 5 bases, 9 bases remained unmatched.

This clonotype was picked up a small number of times. The chain carries TRBV7-6 and TRBJ1-1; D is unresolved. Germline values: CDR1 SGHVS, CDR2 FNYEAQ. Trimming stripped 5 bases from V and 3 bases from J, with 10 bases between. The CDR3 runs 13 residues. CDR3 in DNA: TGTGCCAGCAGCCGTCAGGAGCACACTGAAGCTTTCTTT. Translated: CASSRQEHTEAFF.

The V gene is TRBV27, the J gene TRBJ2-7; the match to TRBD1 covers 7 bases. The CDR3 is 13 amino acids. V shed 3 bases and J 4 bases; nucleotides not matched to a gene: 3. Germline V lookup: CDR1 MNHEY, CDR2 SMNVEV (reference sequence). The CDR3 loop reads CASSFYRGYEQYF. The CDR3 DNA reads TGTGCCAGCAGTTTTTACAGGGGTTACGAGCAGTACTTC.

There are a few counts of this clonotype. This chain uses TRBV7-2 with TRBJ1-4; possible D gene TRBD1, 5 bases. Trimming left V 4 bases short and J 6 bases short, with 12 bases between. Germline values: CDR1 SGHTA, CDR2 FQGNSA. The CDR3 loop spans 14 amino acids. The CDR3 reads CASSSRQGYEKLFF. The CDR3 DNA sequence: TGTGCCAGCAGCTCGAGGCAGGGTTATGAAAAACTGTTTTTT.

J is TRBJ2-1 and V is TRBV24-1, with no clear D. Germline CDR1 is KGHDR and CDR2 is SFDVKD. The CDR3 spans 16 residues. The V and J ends lost 2 bases and 3 bases respectively, with 13 bases between them. The CDR3, as DNA: TGTGCCACCAGTGATTCAAGGGTTGGCGGCTACAATGAGCAGTTCTTC. It encodes CATSDSRVGGYNEQFF.

This clonotype was seen a few times. The rearrangement links TRBV5-1 to TRBJ2-1; 7 bases agree with TRBD2. This CDR3 is 15 amino acids long. V lost 7 bases and J lost 3; bases outside the gene matches: 10. Germline CDR1 and CDR2: SGHRS and YFSETQ. The CDR3 coding sequence is TGCGCCAGCTTTCCGCGGGGAGGGAACTACAATGAGCAGTTCTTC. This encodes CASFPRGGNYNEQFF.

This clonotype showed up just a few times. The J gene is TRBJ1-1, the V gene TRBV10-1; D is possibly TRBD1 (6 bases). This CDR3 is built from 13 residues. Germline CDR1 and CDR2: WNHNN and SYGVQD (reference sequence). Trimming stripped 0 bases from V and 6 bases from J, with 8 bases between. The chain's CDR3 is CASSESNRAEAFF. CDR3 sequence (DNA): TGCGCCAGCAGTGAGTCGAACAGGGCTGAAGCTTTCTTT.

The table lists this clonotype with a few counts. This chain connects TRBV2 to TRBJ2-3, with TRBD2 matching over 12 bases. CDR1 is SNHLY and CDR2 is FYNNEI in the germline V gene. V trimming: 6 bases; J trimming: 2 bases; junction bases outside the gene matches: 12. This CDR3 has 18 amino acids. Here the CDR3 DNA reads TGTGCCAGCAGGTTACCCCTAGCGGGAGGGCCGGACACAGATACGCAGTATTTT. The encoded protein is CASRLPLAGGPDTDTQYF.

The V call is TRBV19, the J call TRBJ1-1; D is undetermined. Germline-derived CDR1 and CDR2 are LNHDA and SQIVND (reference sequence). V lost 7 bases to trimming and J lost 1 base, with 4 bases between them. The CDR3 covers 11 residues. The CDR3 DNA sequence: TGTGCCAGTACAGCGAACACTGAAGCTTTCTTT. This codes for CASTANTEAFF.

This chain connects TRBV19 to TRBJ1-4; D is perhaps TRBD1 (6 bases). V lost 6 bases and J lost 2, with 13 bases in between. Germline V CDR1 and CDR2: LNHDA, SQIVND (reference sequence). The CDR3 runs to 15 residues. CDR3 bases: TGTGCCAGTAGGCACAGGGATCGGACTAATGAAAAACTGTTTTTT. Translation: CASRHRDRTNEKLFF.

The chain has TRBV7-2 and TRBJ1-4; no firm D call. V lost 5 bases and J 7 bases, leaving 17 bases between the germline ends. CDR1 SGHTA and CDR2 FQGNSA come from the germline V gene. This CDR3 has 15 amino acids. CDR3 residues: CASSRTPGAGEKLFF. The CDR3 region has the DNA TGTGCCAGCAGCCGGACCCCTGGCGCGGGTGAAAAACTGTTTTTT.

This clonotype was picked up a small number of times. This chain uses TRBV12-3 or TRBV12-4 with TRBJ2-3, with 12 bases fitting TRBD2. V lost 5 bases and J lost 0; bases outside the gene matches: 9. The CDR3 contains 18 residues. The CDR3 DNA sequence: TGTGCCAGCAGTCCCCCTAGCGGGAGGGCCACTAGCACAGATACGCAGTATTTT. Protein: CASSPPSGRATSTDTQYF.

This rearrangement joins TRBV4-1 to TRBJ1-1, with 7 bases fitting TRBD1. Per germline, CDR1 MGHRA and CDR2 YSYEKL. CDR3 length equals 15 residues. The trim removed 1 base at V and 6 bases at J, leaving 8 bases unmatched. CDR3 nucleotide sequence: TGCGCCAGCAGCCAAGGTAGAAGGCAGGGGGCTGAAGCTTTCTTT. Translated: CASSQGRRQGAEAFF.

This clonotype has only a few counts. The chain carries TRBV7-6 and TRBJ1-6, with D unclear. The CDR3 has 14 amino acids. The V end was cut by 3 bases, the J end by 9 bases, with 12 bases between. Germline V gene sequence: CDR1 SGHVS, CDR2 FNYEAQ. For the CDR3, the DNA is TGTGCCAGCAGCTTGGGAGGGTTGGCTTCACCCCTCCACTTT. Translated: CASSLGGLASPLHF.

The V and J genes are TRBV6-6 and TRBJ1-2, with D possibly being TRBD1 (6 bases). This CDR3 has 14 amino acids. V dropped 2 bases and J dropped 5 bases, with 12 bases sitting between them. Germline-derived CDR1 and CDR2 are MNHNY and SVGAGI (reference sequence). The CDR3 region is CASSYAGTLYGYTF. In nucleotides, the CDR3 is TGTGCCAGCAGTTACGCCGGGACACTTTATGGCTACACCTTC.

The chain recombines TRBV3-1 with TRBJ2-7; D is unclear. The CDR3 consists of 18 residues. The germline V and J ends were trimmed by 0 bases and 1 base, with 19 bases remaining between them. CDR1 is LGHDT, CDR2 YNNKEL, per germline (reference sequence). The CDR3 region is CASSQESYKALGSYEQYF. CDR3 nucleotides: TGTGCCAGCAGCCAAGAATCTTATAAGGCCTTGGGGTCCTACGAGCAGTACTTC.